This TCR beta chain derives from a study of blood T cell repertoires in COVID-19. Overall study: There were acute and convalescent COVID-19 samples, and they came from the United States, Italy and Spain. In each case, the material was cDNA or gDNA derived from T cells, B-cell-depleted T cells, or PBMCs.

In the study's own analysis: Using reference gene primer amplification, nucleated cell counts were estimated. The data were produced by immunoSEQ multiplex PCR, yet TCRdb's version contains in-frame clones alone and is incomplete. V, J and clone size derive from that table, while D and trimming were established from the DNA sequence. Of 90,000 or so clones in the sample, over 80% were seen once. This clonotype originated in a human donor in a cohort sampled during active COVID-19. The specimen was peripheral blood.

The CDR3 spells CASSLPRQAMNTEAFF. The DNA for the CDR3 is TGTGCCAGCAGCCTTCCCCGACAGGCTATGAACACTGAAGCTTTCTTT. J is TRBJ1-1 and V is TRBV5-6, with TRBD1 as a possible D gene (6 bases). The CDR3 runs 16 residues. The germline V gene encodes CDR1 SGHDT and CDR2 YYEEEE. The V and J ends lost 4 bases and 0 bases respectively, with 16 bases between them.